This T cell receptor beta chain was found in a study of CD8+CD57+ T cells in acquired aplastic anemia. Overall study: The mean DNA yield obtained from sorted CD4+ and CD8+ cells came to 3 to 3.5 ug.

CD8+CD57+ cell expansion had been shown by flow cytometry in patients chosen for sequencing. Patients were treatment-naive when blood was sampled. Germline assignment: CDR1 SEHNR and CDR2 FQNEAQ (reference sequence). The CDR3 length is 13 residues. Trimming cost V 4 bases and J 3 bases, with 9 bases left between them. CDR3 and TCR beta VDJ profiling relied on a genomic DNA template. Using its own MiXCR run on the reads, TCRdb lists one record per CDR3 protein. Among about 58,000 distinct CDR3 sequences listed, 57% were seen once. Sequenced material: sorted CD4+, CD8+, or CD8+CD57+ T cells (not recorded which) from PBMCs. The receptor comes from a human donor with aplastic anemia. The V gene is TRBV7-9, the J gene TRBJ1-2; D unclear. The CDR3 DNA reads as TGTGCCAGCAGCTGGAATGAGCACTATGGCTACACCTTC. Its translation: CASSWNEHYGYTF.